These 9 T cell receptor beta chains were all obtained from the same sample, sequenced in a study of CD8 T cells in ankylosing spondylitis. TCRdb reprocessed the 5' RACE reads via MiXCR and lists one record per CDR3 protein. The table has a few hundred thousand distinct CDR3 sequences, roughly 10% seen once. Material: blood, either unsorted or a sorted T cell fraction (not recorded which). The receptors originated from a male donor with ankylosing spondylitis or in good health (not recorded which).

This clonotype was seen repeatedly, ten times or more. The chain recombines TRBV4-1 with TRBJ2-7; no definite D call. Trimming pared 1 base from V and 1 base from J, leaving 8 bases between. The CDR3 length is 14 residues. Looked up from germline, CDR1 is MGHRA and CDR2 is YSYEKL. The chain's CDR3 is CASSQVLGSYEQYF. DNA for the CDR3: TGCGCCAGCAGCCAAGTGTTGGGGTCCTACGAGCAGTACTTC.

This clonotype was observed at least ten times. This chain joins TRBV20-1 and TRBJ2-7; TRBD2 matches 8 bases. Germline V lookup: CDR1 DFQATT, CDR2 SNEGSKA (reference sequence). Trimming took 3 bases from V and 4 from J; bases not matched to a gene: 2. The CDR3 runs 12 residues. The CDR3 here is CSASSGGYEQYF. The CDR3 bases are TGCAGTGCTAGCTCGGGGGGGTACGAGCAGTACTTC.

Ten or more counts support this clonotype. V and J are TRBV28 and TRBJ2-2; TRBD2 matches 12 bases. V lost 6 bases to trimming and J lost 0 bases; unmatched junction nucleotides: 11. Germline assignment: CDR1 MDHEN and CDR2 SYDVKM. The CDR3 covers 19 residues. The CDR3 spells CASSLWASGGAANTGELFF. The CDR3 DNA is TGTGCCAGCAGCCTTTGGGCTAGCGGGGGGGCCGCGAACACCGGGGAGCTGTTTTTT.

The DNA of the CDR3 is TGTGCCAGCAGCCAAGATCCCGCCGTTGAGACCCAGTACTTC. Amino acids: CASSQDPAVETQYF. The chain couples TRBV4-2 to TRBJ2-5; D unclear. The V and J ends lost 0 bases and 5 bases respectively, with 10 bases between them. CDR1 and CDR2 (germline): LGHNA, YNFKEQ. This CDR3 contains 14 residues.

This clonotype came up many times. The CDR3 region is CASSLANTDTQYF. The CDR3 coding sequence is TGTGCCAGCAGCTTGGCCAACACAGATACGCAGTATTTT. The V call is TRBV7-9, the J call TRBJ2-3, with D unresolved. CDR1 and CDR2 (germline): SEHNR, FQNEAQ (reference sequence). The V gene lost 3 bases and the J gene lost 2 bases, with 6 bases spanning the gap. The CDR3 is made up of 13 amino acids.

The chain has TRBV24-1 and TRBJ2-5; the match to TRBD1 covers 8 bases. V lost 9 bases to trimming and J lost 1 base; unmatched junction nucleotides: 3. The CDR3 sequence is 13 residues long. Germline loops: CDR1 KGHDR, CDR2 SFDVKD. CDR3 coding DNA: TGTGCCACCGGAGGACAGGGCCAAGAGACCCAGTACTTC. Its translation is CATGGQGQETQYF.

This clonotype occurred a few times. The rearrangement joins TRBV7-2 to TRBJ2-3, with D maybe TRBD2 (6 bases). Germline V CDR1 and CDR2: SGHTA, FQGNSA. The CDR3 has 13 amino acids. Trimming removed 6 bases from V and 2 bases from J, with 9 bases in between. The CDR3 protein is CASRVAATDTQYF. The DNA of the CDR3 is TGTGCCAGCAGAGTAGCGGCCACAGATACGCAGTATTTT.

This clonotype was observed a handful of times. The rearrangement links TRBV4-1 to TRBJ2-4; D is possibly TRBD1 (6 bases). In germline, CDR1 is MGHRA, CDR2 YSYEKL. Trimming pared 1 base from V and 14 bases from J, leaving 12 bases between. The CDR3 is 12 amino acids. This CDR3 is CASSQVNRDKYF. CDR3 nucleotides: TGCGCCAGCAGCCAAGTTAACAGGGACAAGTACTTC.

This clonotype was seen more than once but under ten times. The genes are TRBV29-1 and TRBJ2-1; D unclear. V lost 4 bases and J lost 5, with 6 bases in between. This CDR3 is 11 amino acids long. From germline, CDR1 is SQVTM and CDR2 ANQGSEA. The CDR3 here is CSVVRDNEQFF. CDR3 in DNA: TGCAGCGTTGTACGCGACAATGAGCAGTTCTTC.